One and the same sample provided the 2 T cell receptor beta chains below, sequenced in a study of radiation and T cells in renal cell carcinoma. Here immunoSEQ multiplex PCR was the method, and the copy in TCRdb shows in-frame clones only, minus some. The table includes some 150,000 clones, about nine tenths detected once. Time point noted: blood 2 weeks post-SBRT. Noted treatment: 15 Gy SBRT to primary tumor, nephrectomy 4 weeks later. Sequencing used blood, obtained from a patient whose treatment included radiotherapy and nephrectomy. The receptors shown here come from a woman aged 45-59 years with renal cell carcinoma.

V is TRBV5-1 and J is TRBJ2-1, with 10 bases identical to TRBD1. V trimming: 5 bases; J trimming: 16 bases; junction bases outside the gene matches: 15. The CDR3 contains 14 residues. The germline V gene has CDR1 SGHRS and CDR2 YFSETQ. The CDR3 sequence is CASSTDLDRGLKFF. CDR3 coding DNA: TGCGCCAGCAGTACCGACCTTGACAGGGGGCTCAAATTCTTC.

The chain is built from TRBV20-1 and TRBJ2-3, with a weak D call TRBD2 (5 bases). The CDR3 sequence is 11 residues long. Germline-derived CDR1 and CDR2 are DFQATT and SNEGSKA (reference sequence). V lost 7 bases and J 12 bases, leaving 17 bases between the germline ends. The CDR3 loop is CSVPRARVQYF. The CDR3 bases are TGCAGTGTTCCGAGGGCTAGGGTTCAGTATTTT.